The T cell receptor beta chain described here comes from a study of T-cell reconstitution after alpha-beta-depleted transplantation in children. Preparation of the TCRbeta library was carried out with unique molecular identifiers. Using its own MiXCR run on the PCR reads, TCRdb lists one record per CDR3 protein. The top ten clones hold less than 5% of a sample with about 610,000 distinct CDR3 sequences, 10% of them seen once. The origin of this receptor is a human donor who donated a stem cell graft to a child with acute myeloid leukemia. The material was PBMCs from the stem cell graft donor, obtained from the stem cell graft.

DNA of the CDR3: TGTGCCAGCAGCTTGCGGCGGTCCACCTACGAGCAGTACTTC. It codes for CASSLRRSTYEQYF. The gene calls are TRBV7-2 and TRBJ2-7; D call uncertain. V was shortened by 3 bases and J by 2 bases, with 11 bases between the two germline ends. This CDR3 contains 14 residues. Per the germline V gene, CDR1 is SGHTA and CDR2 is FQGNSA.